The subject of this entry is one T cell receptor (beta chain). Its antigen is not identified. The data belong to a study of OX40 agonist ivuxolimab in advanced cancers. Study-wide points: The study found that CD8+ T cells averaged more expanded clones than CD4+. Circulating CD4+ and CD8+ T cells showed clonal expansion by week 6 at 0.1 to 3.0 mg/kg.

Trimming took off 3 bases at V and 9 bases at J, with 9 bases between the two ends. The CDR3 extends over 13 amino acids. The germline V gene encodes CDR1 MDHEN and CDR2 SYDVKM. Repertoires were generated with immunoSEQ multiplex PCR, while TCRdb's copy carries only in-frame clones and drops some. The sample consists of 66,000 or so clones, approximately 90% of them appearing once. The rearrangement joins TRBV28 to TRBJ1-6, with a possible D match to TRBD1 (6 bases). Here the sequenced sample was CD4+ or CD8+ T cells sorted from blood, taken in a trial of the OX40 agonist ivuxolimab. This TCR derives from an adult with an advanced solid tumor such as melanoma, head and neck, liver or kidney cancer. Here the CDR3 DNA reads TGTGCCAGCAGTTTCGGGGGGCTTTCACCCCTCCACTTT. Translated, it gives CASSFGGLSPLHF.